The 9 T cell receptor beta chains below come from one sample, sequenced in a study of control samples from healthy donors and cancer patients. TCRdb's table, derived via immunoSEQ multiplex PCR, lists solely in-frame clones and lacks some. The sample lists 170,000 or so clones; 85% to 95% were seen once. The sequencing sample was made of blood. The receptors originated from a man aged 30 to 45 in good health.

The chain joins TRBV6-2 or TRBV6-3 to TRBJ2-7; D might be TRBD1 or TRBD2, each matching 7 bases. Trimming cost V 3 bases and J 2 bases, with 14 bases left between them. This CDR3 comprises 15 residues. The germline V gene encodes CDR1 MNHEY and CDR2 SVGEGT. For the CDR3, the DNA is TGTGCCAGCAGTTATCGGGGGGACAGACCCTACGAGCAGTACTTC. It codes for CASSYRGDRPYEQYF.

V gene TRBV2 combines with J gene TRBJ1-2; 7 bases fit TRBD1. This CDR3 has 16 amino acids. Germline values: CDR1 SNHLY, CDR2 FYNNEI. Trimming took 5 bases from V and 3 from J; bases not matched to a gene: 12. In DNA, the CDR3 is TGTGCCAGCAGTCGTTCGGGGCAGGGGGATTACTATGGCTACACCTTC. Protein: CASSRSGQGDYYGYTF.

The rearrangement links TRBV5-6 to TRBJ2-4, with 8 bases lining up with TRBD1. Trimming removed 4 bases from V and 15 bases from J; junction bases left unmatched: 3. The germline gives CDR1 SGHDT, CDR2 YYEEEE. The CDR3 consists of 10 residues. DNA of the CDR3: TGTGCCAGCAGCCCCGGGACAGGGTACTTC. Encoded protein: CASSPGTGYF.

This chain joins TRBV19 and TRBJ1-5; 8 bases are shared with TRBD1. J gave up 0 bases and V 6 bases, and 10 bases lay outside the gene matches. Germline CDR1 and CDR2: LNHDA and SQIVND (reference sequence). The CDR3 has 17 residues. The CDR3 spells CASSDRGGRYSNQPQHF. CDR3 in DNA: TGTGCCAGTAGCGACAGGGGAGGAAGGTATAGCAATCAGCCCCAGCATTTT.

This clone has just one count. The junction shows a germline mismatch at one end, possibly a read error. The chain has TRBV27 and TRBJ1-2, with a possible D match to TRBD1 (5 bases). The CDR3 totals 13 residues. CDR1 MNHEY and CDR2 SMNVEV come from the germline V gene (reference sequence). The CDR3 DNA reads TGTGCCAGCAGATTATCAGGGATCTATGGCTACACCTTC. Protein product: CASRLSGIYGYTF.

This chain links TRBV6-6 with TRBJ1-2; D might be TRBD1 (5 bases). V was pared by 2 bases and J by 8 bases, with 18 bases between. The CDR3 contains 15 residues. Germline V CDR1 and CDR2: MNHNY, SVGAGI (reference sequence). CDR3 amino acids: CASSYTPLGTTGYTF. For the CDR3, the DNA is TGTGCCAGCAGTTACACCCCTTTGGGGACGACCGGCTACACCTTC.

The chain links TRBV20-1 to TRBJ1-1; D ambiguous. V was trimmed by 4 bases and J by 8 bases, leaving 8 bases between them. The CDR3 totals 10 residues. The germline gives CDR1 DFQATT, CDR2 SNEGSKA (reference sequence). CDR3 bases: TGCAGTGCTATACGAAGGGAAGCTTTCTTT. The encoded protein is CSAIRREAFF.

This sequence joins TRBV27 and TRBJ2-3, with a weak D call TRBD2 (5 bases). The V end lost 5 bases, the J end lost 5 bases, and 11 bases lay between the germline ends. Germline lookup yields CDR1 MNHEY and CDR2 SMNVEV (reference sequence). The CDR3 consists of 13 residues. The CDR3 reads CASSPGLGDTQYF. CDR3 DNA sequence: TGTGCCAGCAGTCCTGGACTTGGAGATACGCAGTATTTT.

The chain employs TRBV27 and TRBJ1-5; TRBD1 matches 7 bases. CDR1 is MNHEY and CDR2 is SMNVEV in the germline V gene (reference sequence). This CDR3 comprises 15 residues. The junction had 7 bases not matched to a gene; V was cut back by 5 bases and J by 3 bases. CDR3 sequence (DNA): TGTGCCAGCAGTCGGGAGGGGGCCCTCAATCAGCCCCAGCATTTT. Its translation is CASSREGALNQPQHF.